This T cell receptor (beta chain) derives from a study of molecular identifiers for immune sequencing clone quantification (dated by TCRdb to the late 2010s). Regarding the complete study: For a replicate experiment, RNA from around 20,000 or 99,000 naive CD8 T cells was divided into five aliquots, and four of the five aliquots were sequenced. CD8 T cells were used in a methods study to benchmark molecular-identifier clustering-based TCR repertoire sequencing (MIDCIRS) and TCR RNA copy counting. Beyond this particular receptor, the publication reports: In CMV-specific effector cells, clones with more than 20 RNA copies contained over 97% of molecules, whereas in naive cells such clones contained under 1% of molecules. When barcode sub-clustering was omitted, TCR diversity was inflated by chimeric consensus sequences, with chimeras reaching as high as 47%. Modeling estimated 2.5 to 3.5 recovered TCR RNA copies per cell, compared with about ten by digital PCR, which implies roughly 29% capture efficiency. Naive libraries contained spiked-in Jurkat TCR RNA (approximately ten copies' worth), which is not part of the donor repertoire. Spiked-in Jurkat TCR RNA equivalent to a single cell was reported to be detectable even among 800,000 to 1,000,000 naive CD8 T cells. Identical TCR molecules sharing a barcode could cause highly expanded clone sizes to be underestimated.

Libraries of naive CD8 T cells were built from about 21,000 to 970,000 sorted cells, with 10%, 30% or 50% of the purified RNA used. Naive CD8 T cells were FACS-sorted as CD8+CD4-CCR7+CD45RA+ on a BD FACSAria II into RLT Plus buffer. To test detection sensitivity, Jurkat RNA equivalent to roughly eleven TCR copies was spiked into samples of about 18,000-1,000,000 naive CD8 T cells. CD8 T cells were enriched using RosetteSep CD8+ T Cell Enrichment Cocktail and Ficoll-Paque, and the enriched cells then underwent ACK red cell lysis. The library was built by means of PCR. Sequencing took place on an Illumina HiSeq 4000. Bulk TCR libraries were made following a previously described method, with the TCR primers given in Table S5. Total RNA was purified with the Qiagen AllPrep DNA/RNA kit. Reads from multiple sequencing runs of the same library were pooled before analysis. As for the authors' bioinformatics: Reads were retained only if the reads had an exact TCR constant sequence, and the retained reads were trimmed to 150 nt and grouped according to their 12-nt molecular barcodes. Reads within each barcode group were sub-clustered using a 15% Levenshtein threshold, and quality-weighted consensus sequences were constructed for each RNA molecule. Non-functional sequences were discarded, and so were lower-count sequences lying one edit away from another sequence. On the basis of fitting two negative binomial distributions, barcode sub-clusters with fewer than 20% of the maximum read count were discarded. Starting from the raw public reads, TCRdb applied fastp trimming at Q25, assembled clones with MiXCR and retained in-frame beta chains. Here each entry gathers all rows of one CDR3 protein and keeps the most common genes and DNA. It is TCRdb's table, rather than the study itself, that gives the V and J calls and clone size. Present in this sample are approximately 9,800 distinct CDR3 sequences, 15% to 20% of which were seen just once. The top ten clonotypes cover approximately 2.1% of the sample.

Judged by its sample share, this clonotype qualifies as medium-sized (0.01 to 0.1%). Its antigen has not been determined. Within one base of it there is no much larger clone, and no base qualities were kept. The CDR1 and CDR2 encoded by the germline V gene are MGHRA and YSYEKL. Trimming costs V 0 bases and J 8 bases, and their ends lie 8 bases apart. The cysteine opens and the phenylalanine closes a CDR3 of 13 amino acids. Only CDR3 DNA remains: 39 bases, in frame from the first base. The receptor comes from a human donor in good health. Some libraries in this study had Jurkat cell RNA spiked in. The sequenced sample was naive CD8+ T cells from blood, with Jurkat cell RNA spiked in. According to the study, the label for this sample's cell subset or site signals: FACS-sorted CD8+CD4-CCR7+CD45RA+ naive T cells. The sequence joins TRBV4-1 to TRBJ2-1; confidence is insufficient to name the D gene. The encoded CDR3 is CASSQDGRDEQFF. The bases read TGCGCCAGCAGCCAAGATGGGCGCGATGAGCAGTTCTTC.